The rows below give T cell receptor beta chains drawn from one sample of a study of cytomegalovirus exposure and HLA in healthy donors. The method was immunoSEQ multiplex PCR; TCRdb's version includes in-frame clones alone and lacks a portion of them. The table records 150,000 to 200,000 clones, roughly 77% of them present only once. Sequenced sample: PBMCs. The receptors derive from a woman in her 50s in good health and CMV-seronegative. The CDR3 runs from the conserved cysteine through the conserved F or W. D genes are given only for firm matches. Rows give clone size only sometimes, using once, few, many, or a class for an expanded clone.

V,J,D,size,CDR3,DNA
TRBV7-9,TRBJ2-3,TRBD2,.,CASSSWTSGGDTQYF,TGTGCCAGCAGTTCCTGGACTAGCGGGGGGGATACGCAGTATTTT
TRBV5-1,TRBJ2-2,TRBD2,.,CASSLTSGMAGELFF,TGCGCCAGCAGCTTGACTAGCGGGATGGCCGGGGAGCTGTTTTTT
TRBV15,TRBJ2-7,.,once,CATSRGGITYEQYF,TGTGCCACCAGCAGAGGCGGAATAACCTACGAGCAGTACTTC
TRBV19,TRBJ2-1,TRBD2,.,CASSPQSSARGDEQFF,TGTGCCAGTAGTCCACAATCTTCTGCTCGGGGGGATGAGCAGTTCTTC
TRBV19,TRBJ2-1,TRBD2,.,CASTISGSSYNEQFF,TGTGCCAGTACTATTAGCGGGAGCTCCTACAATGAGCAGTTCTTC
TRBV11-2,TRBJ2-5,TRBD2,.,CASSYGGGPGQETQYF,TGTGCCAGCAGCTACGGCGGGGGGCCCGGCCAAGAGACCCAGTACTTC
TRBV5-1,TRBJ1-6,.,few,CASSDPHESSPLHF,TGCGCCAGCAGCGATCCTCATGAGAGTTCACCCCTCCACTTT
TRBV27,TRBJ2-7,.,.,CASSLAEAPPYEQYF,TGTGCCAGCAGTTTAGCGGAGGCTCCCCCCTACGAGCAGTACTTC
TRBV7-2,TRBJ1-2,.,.,CASSPRLNYGYTF,TGTGCCAGCAGCCCCCGTTTAAACTATGGCTACACCTTC
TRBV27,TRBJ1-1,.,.,CASSLSGGTEAFF,TGTGCCAGCAGTTTATCCGGGGGCACTGAAGCTTTCTTT
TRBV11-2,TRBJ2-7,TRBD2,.,CASSLDQLAGRARYEQYF,TGTGCCAGCAGCTTAGATCAACTAGCGGGACGGGCCCGCTACGAGCAGTACTTC
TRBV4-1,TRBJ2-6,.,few,CASSHIGIHDRSGANVLTF,TGCGCCAGCAGCCATATTGGGATACATGACAGATCTGGGGCCAACGTCCTGACTTTC
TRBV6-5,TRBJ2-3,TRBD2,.,CASRTLAGVINTQYF,TGTGCCAGCAGAACTCTAGCGGGAGTTATAAATACGCAGTATTTT
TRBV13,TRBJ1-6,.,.,CASRPQGGDNSPLHF,TGTGCCAGCAGACCTCAGGGTGGCGATAATTCACCCCTCCACTTT
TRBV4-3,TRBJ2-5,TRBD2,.,CASSQLWETRGAQETQYF,TGCGCCAGCAGCCAACTATGGGAGACGCGGGGGGCCCAAGAGACCCAGTACTTC
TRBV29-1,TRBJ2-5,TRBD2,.,CSGGEGLTQYF,TGCAGCGGAGGGGAGGGCCTGACCCAGTACTTC
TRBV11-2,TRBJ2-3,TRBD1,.,CASGRDRRTDTQYF,TGTGCCAGCGGCCGGGACAGGAGAACAGATACGCAGTATTTT
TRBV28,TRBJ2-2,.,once,CASSSGSGGELFF,TGTGCCAGCAGCTCTGGATCGGGCGGGGAGCTGTTTTTT